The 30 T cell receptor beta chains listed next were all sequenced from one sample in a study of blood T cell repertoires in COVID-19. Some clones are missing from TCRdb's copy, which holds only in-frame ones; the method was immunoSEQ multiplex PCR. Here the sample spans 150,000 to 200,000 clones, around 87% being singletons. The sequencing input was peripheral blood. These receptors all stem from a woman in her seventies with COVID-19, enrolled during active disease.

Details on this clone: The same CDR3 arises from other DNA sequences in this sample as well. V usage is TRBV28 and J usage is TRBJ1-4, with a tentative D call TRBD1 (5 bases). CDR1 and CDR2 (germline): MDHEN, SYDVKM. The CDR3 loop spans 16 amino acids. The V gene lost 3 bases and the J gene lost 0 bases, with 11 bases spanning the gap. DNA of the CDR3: TGTGCCAGCAGTTTGCCGGGGGTTGCAACTAATGAAAAACTGTTTTTT. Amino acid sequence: CASSLPGVATNEKLFF.

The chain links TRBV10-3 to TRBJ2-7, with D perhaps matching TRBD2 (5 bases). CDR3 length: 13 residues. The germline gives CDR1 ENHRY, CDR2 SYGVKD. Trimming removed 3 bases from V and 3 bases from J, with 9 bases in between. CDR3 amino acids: CAISERLNYEQYF. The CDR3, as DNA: TGTGCCATCAGTGAAAGACTAAACTACGAGCAGTACTTC.

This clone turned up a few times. DNA of the CDR3: TGTGCCAGCAGTGAACGGGGAAATTCACCCCTCCACTTT. This codes for CASSERGNSPLHF. The chain is built from TRBV6-1 and TRBJ1-6; no definite D call. The CDR3 covers 13 residues. CDR1 MNHNS and CDR2 SASEGT come from the germline V gene. V dropped 2 bases and J dropped 7 bases, with 6 bases sitting between them.

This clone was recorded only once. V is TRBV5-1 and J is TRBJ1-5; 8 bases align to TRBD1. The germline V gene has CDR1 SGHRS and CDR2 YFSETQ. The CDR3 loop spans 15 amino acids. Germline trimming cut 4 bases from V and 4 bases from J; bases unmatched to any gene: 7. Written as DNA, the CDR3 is TGCGCCAGCAGCGTCAGTACAGGGGGAAATCAGCCCCAGCATTTT. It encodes CASSVSTGGNQPQHF. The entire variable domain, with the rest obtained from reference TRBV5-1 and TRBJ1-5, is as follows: KAGVTQTPRYLIKTRGQQVTLSCSPISGHRSVSWYQQTPGQGLQFLFEYFSETQRNKGNFPGRFSGRQFSNSRSEMNVSTLELGDSALYLCASSVSTGGNQPQHFGDGTRLSIL.

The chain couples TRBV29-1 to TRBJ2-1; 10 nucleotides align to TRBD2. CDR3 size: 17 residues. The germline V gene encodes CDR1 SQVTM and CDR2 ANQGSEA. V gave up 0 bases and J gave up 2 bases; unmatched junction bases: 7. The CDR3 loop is CSVEDRQSGRAYNEQFF. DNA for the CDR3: TGCAGCGTTGAAGATCGCCAAAGCGGGAGGGCCTACAATGAGCAGTTCTTC.

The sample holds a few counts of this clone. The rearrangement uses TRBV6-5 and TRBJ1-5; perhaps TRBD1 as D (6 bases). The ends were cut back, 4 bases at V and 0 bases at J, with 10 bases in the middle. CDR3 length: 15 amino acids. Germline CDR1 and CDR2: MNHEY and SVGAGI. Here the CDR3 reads CASSSGAYSNQPQHF. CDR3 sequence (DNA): TGTGCCAGCAGTTCAGGGGCTTATAGCAATCAGCCCCAGCATTTT.

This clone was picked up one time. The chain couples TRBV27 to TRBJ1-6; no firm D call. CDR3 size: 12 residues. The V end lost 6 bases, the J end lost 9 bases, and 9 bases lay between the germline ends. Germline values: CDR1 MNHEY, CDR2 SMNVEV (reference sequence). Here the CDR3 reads CASRDFSSPLHF. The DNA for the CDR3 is TGTGCCAGCAGGGACTTTAGTTCACCCCTCCACTTT.

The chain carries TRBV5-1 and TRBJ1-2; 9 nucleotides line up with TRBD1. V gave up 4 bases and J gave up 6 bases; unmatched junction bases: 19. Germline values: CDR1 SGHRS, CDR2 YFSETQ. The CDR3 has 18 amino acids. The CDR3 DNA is TGCGCCAGCAGCGGACCCTCGACCGGGACAGGGTTGATGGATGGCTACACCTTC. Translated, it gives CASSGPSTGTGLMDGYTF.

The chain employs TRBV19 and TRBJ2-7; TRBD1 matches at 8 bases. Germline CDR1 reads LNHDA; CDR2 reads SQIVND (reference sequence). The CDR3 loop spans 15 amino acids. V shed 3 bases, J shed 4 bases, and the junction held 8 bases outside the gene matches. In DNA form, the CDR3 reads TGTGCCAGTAGTATTCAGTGGGACAGGTTGTACGAGCAGTACTTC. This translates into CASSIQWDRLYEQYF.

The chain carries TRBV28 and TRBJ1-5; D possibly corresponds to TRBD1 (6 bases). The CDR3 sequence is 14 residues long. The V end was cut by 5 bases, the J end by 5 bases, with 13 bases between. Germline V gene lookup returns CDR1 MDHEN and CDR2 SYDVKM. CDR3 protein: CASSPFQGYQPQHF. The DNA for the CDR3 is TGTGCCAGCAGTCCATTCCAGGGGTATCAGCCCCAGCATTTT.

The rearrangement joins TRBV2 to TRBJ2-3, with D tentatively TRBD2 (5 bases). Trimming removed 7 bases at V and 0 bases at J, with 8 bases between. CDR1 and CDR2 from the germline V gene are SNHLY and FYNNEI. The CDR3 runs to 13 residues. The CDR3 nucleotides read TGTGCCAGCAAGGCGGGTAGCACAGATACGCAGTATTTT. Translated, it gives CASKAGSTDTQYF.

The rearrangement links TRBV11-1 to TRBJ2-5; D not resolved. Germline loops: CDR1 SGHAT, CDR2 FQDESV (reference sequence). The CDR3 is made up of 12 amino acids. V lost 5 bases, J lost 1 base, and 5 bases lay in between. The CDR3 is CASSRSQETQYF. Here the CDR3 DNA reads TGTGCCAGCAGCCGTTCCCAAGAGACCCAGTACTTC.

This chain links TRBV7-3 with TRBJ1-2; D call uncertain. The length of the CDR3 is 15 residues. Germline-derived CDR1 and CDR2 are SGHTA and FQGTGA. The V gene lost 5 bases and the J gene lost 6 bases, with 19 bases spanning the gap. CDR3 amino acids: CASSPTYGRQDGYTF. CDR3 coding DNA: TGTGCCAGCAGCCCAACTTATGGCAGGCAGGATGGCTACACCTTC.

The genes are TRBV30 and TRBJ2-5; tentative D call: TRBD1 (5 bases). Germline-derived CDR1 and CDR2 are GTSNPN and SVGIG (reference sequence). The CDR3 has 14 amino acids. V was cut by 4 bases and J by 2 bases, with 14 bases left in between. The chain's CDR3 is CAWKKGVGQETQYF. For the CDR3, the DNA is TGTGCCTGGAAGAAAGGGGTTGGGCAAGAGACCCAGTACTTC.

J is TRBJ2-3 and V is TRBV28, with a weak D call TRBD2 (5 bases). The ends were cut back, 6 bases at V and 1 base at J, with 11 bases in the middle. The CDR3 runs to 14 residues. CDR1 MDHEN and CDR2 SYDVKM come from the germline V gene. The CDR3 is CASSAGGRTDTQYF. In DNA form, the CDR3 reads TGTGCCAGCAGCGCGGGCGGACGCACAGATACGCAGTATTTT.

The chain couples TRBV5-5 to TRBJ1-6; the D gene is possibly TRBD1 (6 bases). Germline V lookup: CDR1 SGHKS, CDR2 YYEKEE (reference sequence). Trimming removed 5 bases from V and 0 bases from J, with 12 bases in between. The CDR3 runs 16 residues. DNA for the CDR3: TGTGCCAGCAGTGGGCAACAGGGCTCCTATAATTCACCCCTCCACTTT. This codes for CASSGQQGSYNSPLHF.

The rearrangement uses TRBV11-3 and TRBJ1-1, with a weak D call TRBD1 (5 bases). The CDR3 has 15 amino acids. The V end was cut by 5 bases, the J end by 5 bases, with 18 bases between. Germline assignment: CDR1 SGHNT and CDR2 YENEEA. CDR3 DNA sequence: TGTGCCAGCAGCGGCGGGGCAGGGCGAGGAACTGAAGCTTTCTTT. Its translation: CASSGGAGRGTEAFF.

The CDR3 here is CASSLDKPDRVLGRDQPQHF. CDR3 in DNA: TGTGCCAGCAGTTTAGATAAACCGGACAGGGTATTGGGTCGCGATCAGCCCCAGCATTTT. V is TRBV28 and J is TRBJ1-5; 8 bases map to TRBD1. V shed 2 bases and J 5 bases; nucleotides not matched to a gene: 20. CDR3 size: 20 residues. From germline, CDR1 is MDHEN and CDR2 SYDVKM.

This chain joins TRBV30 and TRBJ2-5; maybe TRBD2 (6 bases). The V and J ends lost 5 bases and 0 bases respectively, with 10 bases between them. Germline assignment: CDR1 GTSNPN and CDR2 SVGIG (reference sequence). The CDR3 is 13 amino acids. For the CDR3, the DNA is TGTGCCTGGGGTGGGAGGAACCAAGAGACCCAGTACTTC. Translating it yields CAWGGRNQETQYF.

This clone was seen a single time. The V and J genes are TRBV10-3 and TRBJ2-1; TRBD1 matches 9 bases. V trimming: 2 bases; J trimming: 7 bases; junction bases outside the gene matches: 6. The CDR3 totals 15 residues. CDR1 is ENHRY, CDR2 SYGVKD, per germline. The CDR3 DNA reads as TGTGCCATCAGTGAGACAGGGGGCGCGTCGAATGAGCAGTTCTTC. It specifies CAISETGGASNEQFF.

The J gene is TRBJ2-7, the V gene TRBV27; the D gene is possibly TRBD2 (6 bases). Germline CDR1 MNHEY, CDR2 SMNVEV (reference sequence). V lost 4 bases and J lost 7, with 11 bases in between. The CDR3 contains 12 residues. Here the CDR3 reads CASSSGAGEQYF. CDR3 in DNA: TGTGCCAGCAGTTCCGGGGCGGGGGAGCAGTACTTC.

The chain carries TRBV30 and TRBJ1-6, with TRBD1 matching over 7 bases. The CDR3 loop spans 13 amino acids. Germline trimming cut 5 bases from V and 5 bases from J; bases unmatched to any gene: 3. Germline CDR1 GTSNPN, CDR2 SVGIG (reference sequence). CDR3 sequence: CAWVGTDNSPLHF. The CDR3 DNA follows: TGTGCCTGGGTTGGGACAGATAATTCACCCCTCCACTTT.

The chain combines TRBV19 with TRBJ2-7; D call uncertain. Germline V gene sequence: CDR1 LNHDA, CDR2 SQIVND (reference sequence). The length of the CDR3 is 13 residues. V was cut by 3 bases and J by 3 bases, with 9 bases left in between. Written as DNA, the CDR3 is TGTGCCAGTAGTATTAATACGGGCTACGAGCAGTACTTC. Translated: CASSINTGYEQYF.

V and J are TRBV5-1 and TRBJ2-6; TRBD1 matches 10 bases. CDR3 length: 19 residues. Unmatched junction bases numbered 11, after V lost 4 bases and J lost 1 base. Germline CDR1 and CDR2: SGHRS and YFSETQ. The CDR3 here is CASSPLPGQGRSGANVLTF. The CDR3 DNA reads TGCGCCAGCAGCCCTTTGCCGGGACAGGGGAGGTCTGGGGCCAACGTCCTGACTTTC.

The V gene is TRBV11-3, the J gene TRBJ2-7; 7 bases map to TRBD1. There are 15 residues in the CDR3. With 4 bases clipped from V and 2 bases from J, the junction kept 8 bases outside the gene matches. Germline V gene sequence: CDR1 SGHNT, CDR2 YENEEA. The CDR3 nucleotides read TGTGCCAGCAGCTCGCGACAGGGCCCACCCTACGAGCAGTACTTC. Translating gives CASSSRQGPPYEQYF. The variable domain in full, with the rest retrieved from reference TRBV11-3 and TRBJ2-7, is EAGVVQSPRYKIIEKKQPVAFWCNPISGHNTLYWYLQNLGQGPELLIRYENEEAVDDSQLPKDRFSAERLKGVDSTLKIQPAELGDSAVYLCASSSRQGPPYEQYFGPGTRLTVT.

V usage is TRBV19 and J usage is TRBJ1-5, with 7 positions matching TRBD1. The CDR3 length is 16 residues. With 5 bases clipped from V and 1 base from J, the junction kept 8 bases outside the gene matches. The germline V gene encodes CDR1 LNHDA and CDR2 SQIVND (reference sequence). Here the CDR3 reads CASSAQGIPSNQPQHF. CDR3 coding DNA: TGTGCCAGTAGTGCACAGGGGATCCCGAGCAATCAGCCCCAGCATTTT.

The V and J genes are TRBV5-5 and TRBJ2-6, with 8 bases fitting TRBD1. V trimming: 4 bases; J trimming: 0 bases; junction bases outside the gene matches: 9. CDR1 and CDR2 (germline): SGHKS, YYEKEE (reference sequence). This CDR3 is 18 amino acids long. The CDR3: CASSVGQGILSGANVLTF. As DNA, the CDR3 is TGTGCCAGCAGCGTAGGACAGGGTATCCTCTCTGGGGCCAACGTCCTGACTTTC.

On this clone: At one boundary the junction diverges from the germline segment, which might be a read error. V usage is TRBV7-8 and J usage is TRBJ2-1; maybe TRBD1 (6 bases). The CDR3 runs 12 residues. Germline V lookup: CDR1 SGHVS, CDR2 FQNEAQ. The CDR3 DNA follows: TGTGCCAGCAGCGGCCGGGACAATAAGCAGTTCTTC. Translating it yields CASSGRDNKQFF.

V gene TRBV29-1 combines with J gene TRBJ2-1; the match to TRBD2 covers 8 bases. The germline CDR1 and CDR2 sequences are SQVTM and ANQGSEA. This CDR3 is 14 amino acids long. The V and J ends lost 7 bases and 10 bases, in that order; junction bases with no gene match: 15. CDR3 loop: CSALAGNTPREQFF. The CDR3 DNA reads TGCAGCGCCCTAGCGGGCAACACCCCCCGGGAGCAGTTCTTC.

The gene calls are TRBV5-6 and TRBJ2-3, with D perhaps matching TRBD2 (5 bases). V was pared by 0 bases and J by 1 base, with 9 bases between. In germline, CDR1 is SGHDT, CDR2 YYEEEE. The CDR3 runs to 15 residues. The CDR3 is CASSLGGWGTDTQYF. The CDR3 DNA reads TGTGCCAGCAGCTTGGGCGGGTGGGGCACAGATACGCAGTATTTT.